What follows describes a single T cell receptor beta chain. Its antigen remains unidentified. The V end was cut by 4 bases, the J end by 5 bases, with 12 bases between. This CDR3 has 13 residues. From germline, CDR1 is SGHDT and CDR2 YYEEEE. Expansion with viral peptide pools was applied to antigen-specific CD4+ T cells by the ViraFEST assay prior to sequencing. After roughly ten days in culture, the CD4+ T cells were isolated. None of the vaccinated had previously contracted SARS-CoV-2, and their nucleocapsid antibodies tested negative. Researchers swapped half the medium for IL-2 medium on both days 3 and 7. These data belong to a study of vaccination effects on CD4 cells after COVID-19. Study background: Of the BNT162b2 and mRNA-1273 vaccines, participants received two doses of one or the other.

General study points: Whether induced by infection or by vaccine, clones showed marked clonal contraction late after vaccination.

Generated by immunoSEQ multiplex PCR, the TCRdb table keeps only in-frame clones and is missing some. The sample yields around 79,000 clones, under 80% seen once. The origin of this receptor is a human donor who received a COVID-19 vaccine. The V call is TRBV5-6, the J call TRBJ1-2; the D is unclear. The sample was CD4+ T cells from PBMCs cultured with SARS-CoV-2 spike peptides, taken before COVID-19 vaccination. The CDR3 sequence is CASSRPGEYGYTF. The CDR3 nucleotides read TGTGCCAGCAGCCGGCCCGGTGAATATGGCTACACCTTC.